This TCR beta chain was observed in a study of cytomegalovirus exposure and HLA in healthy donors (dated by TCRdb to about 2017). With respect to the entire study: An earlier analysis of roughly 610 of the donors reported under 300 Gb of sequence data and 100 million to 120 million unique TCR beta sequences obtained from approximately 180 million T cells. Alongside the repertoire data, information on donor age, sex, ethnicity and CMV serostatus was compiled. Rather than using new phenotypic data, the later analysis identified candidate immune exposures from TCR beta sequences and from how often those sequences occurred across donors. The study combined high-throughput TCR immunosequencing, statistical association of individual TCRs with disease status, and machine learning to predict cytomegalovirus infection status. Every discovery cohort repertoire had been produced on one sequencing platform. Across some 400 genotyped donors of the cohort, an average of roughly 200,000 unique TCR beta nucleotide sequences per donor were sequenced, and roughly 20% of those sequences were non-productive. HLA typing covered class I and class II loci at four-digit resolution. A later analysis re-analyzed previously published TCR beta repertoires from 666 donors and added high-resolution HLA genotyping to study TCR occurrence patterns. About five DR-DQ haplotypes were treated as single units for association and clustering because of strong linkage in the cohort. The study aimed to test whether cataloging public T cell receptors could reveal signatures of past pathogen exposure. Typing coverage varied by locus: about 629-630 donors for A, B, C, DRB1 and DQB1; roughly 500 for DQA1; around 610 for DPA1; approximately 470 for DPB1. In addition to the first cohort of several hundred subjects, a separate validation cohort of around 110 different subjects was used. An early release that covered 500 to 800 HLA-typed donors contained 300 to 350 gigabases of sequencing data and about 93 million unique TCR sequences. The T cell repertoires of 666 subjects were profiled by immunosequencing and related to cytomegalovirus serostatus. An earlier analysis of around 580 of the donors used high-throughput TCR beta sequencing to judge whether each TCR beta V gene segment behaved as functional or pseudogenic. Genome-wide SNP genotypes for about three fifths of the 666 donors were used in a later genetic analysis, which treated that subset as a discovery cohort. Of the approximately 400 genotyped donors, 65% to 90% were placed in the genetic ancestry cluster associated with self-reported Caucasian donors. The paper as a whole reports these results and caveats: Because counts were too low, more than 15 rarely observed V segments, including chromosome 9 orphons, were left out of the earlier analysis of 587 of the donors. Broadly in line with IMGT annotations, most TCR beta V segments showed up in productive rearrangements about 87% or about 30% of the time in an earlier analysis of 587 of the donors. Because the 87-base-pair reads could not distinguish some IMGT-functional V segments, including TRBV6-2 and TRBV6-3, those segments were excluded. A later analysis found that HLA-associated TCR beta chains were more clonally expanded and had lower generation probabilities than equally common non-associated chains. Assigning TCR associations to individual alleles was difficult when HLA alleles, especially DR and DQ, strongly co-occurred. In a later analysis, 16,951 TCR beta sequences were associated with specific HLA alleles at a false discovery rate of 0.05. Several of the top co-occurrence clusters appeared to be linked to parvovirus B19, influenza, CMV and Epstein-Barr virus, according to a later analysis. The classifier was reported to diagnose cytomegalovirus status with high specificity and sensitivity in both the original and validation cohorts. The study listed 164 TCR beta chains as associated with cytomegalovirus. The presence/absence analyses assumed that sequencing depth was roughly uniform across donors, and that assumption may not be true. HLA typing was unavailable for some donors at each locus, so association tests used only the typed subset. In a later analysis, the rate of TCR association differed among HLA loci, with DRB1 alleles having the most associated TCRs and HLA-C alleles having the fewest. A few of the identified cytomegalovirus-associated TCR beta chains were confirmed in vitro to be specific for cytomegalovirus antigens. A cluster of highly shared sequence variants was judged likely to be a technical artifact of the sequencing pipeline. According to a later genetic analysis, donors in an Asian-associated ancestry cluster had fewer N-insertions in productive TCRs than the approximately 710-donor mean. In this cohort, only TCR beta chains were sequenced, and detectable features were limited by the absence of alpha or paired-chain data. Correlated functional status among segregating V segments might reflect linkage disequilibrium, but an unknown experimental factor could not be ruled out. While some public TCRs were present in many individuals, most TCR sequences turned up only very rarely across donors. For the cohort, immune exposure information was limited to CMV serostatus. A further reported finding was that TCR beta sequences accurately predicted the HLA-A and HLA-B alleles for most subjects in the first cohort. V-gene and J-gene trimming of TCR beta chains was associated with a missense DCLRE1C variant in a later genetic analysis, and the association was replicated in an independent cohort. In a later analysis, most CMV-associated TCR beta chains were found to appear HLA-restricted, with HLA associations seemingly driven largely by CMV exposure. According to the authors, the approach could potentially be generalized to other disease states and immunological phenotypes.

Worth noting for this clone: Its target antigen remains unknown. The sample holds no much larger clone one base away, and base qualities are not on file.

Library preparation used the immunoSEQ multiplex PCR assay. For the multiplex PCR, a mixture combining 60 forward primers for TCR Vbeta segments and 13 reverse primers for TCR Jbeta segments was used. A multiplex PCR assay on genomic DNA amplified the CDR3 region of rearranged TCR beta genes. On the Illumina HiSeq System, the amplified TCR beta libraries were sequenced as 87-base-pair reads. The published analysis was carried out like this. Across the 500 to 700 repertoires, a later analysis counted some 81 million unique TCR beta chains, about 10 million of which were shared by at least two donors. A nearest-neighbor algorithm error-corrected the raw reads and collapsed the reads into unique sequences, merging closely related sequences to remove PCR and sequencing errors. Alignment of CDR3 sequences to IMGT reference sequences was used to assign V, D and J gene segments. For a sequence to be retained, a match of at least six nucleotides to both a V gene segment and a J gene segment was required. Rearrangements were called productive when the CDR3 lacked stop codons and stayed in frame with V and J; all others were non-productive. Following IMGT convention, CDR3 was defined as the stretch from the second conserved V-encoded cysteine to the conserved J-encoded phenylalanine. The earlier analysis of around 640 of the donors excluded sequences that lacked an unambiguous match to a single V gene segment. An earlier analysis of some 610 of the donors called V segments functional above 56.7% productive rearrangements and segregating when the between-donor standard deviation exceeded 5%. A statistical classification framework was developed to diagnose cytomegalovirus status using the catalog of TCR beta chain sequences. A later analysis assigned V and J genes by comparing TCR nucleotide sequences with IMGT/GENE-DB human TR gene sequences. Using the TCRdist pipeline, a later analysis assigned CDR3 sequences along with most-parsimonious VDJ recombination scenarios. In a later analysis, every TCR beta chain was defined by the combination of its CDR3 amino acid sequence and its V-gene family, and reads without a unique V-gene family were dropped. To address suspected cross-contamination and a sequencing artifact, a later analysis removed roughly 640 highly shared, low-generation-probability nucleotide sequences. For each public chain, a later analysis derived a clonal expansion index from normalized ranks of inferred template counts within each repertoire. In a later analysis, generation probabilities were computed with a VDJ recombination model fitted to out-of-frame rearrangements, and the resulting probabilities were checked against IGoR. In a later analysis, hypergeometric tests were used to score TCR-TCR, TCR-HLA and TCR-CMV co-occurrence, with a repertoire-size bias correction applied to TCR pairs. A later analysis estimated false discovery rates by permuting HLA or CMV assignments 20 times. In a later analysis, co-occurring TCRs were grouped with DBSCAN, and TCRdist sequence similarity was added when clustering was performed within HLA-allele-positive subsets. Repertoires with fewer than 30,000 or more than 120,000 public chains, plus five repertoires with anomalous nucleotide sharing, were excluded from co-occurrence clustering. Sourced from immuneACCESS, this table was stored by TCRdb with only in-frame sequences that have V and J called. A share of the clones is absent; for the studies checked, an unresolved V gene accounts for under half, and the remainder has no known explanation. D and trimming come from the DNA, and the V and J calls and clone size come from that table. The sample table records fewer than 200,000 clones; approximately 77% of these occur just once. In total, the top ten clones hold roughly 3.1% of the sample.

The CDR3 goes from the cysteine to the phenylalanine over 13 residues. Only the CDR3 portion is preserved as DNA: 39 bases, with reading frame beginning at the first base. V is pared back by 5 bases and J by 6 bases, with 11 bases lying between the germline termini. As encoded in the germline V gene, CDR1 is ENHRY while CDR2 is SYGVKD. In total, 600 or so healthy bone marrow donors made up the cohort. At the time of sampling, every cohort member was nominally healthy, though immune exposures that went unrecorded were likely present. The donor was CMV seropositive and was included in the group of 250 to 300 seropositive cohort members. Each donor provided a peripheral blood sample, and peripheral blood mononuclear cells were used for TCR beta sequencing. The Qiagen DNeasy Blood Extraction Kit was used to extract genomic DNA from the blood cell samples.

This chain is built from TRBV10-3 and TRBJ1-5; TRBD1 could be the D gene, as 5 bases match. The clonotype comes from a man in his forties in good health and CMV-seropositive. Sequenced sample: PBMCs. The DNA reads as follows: TGTGCCATCAGTACAACCAGGGTTCAGCCCCAGCATTTT. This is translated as CAISTTRVQPQHF.